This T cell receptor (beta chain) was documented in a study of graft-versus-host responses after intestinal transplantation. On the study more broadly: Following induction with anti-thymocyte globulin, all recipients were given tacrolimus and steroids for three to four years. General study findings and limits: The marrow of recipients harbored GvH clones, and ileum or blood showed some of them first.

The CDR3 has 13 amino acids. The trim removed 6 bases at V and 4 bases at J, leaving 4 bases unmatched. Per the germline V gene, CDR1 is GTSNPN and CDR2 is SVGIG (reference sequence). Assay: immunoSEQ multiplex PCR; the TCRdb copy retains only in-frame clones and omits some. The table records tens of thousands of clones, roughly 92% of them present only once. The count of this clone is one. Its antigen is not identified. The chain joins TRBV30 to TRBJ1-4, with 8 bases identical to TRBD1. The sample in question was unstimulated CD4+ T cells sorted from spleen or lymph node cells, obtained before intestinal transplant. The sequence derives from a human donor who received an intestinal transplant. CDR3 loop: CACWTGRNEKLFF. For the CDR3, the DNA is TGTGCCTGTTGGACAGGGCGTAATGAAAAACTGTTTTTT.